The next 17 T cell receptor beta chains were all read from a single sample in a study of human T cells and chemical hapten exposure. Each CDR3 protein gets one entry after TCRdb re-called the RACE reads with MiXCR. The sample has around 340,000 distinct CDR3 sequences; around 7% are singletons. The time point is: patch test 1, 2 weeks after DPC sensitization. Treatment noted: therapeutic diphenylcyclopropenone sensitization with weekly scalp DPC. The material sequenced was whole blood, taken in connection with sensitization to the hapten diphenylcyclopropenone (DPC). Every receptor here comes from a young woman with alopecia areata. Some clones in this sample may be carry-over from other donors' samples.

This clonotype was observed a few times. The chain employs TRBV6-5 and TRBJ2-5, with 8 bases that match TRBD2. The ends lost 0 bases at V and 5 bases at J; junction bases unmatched: 2. The germline V gene has CDR1 MNHEY and CDR2 SVGAGI. The CDR3 spans 14 residues. CDR3 loop: CASSYSTSAETQYF. The DNA of the CDR3 is TGTGCCAGCAGTTACTCGACTAGCGCGGAGACCCAGTACTTC.

This clonotype has more than one count but fewer than ten. The chain is built from TRBV7-2 and TRBJ2-1, with unresolved D. CDR1 is SGHTA, CDR2 FQGNSA, per germline. This CDR3 comprises 14 residues. The V end was cut by 2 bases, the J end by 0 bases, with 5 bases between. The chain's CDR3 is CASSLYSSYNEQFF. In nucleotides, the CDR3 is TGTGCCAGCAGCTTATATAGCTCCTACAATGAGCAGTTCTTC.

The chain couples TRBV6-1 to TRBJ1-4; possible D gene TRBD1, 6 bases. Germline V CDR1 and CDR2: MNHNS, SASEGT. The CDR3 sequence is 14 residues long. V dropped 8 bases and J dropped 5 bases, with 15 bases sitting between them. The CDR3: CASLNRVINEKLFF. The CDR3, as DNA: TGTGCCAGCCTGAACAGGGTGATAAATGAAAAACTGTTTTTT.

This clonotype was seen many times. The chain has TRBV6-2 or TRBV6-3 and TRBJ2-5; D might be TRBD1 (6 bases). This CDR3 is built from 13 residues. Looked up from germline, CDR1 is MNHEY and CDR2 is SVGEGT. V was clipped by 5 bases and J by 1 base, with 8 bases between them. The DNA of the CDR3 is TGTGCCAGCAGTGGACAGAGCCAAGAGACCCAGTACTTC. Translated: CASSGQSQETQYF.

The rearrangement uses TRBV12-3 or TRBV12-4 and TRBJ1-6, with D possibly being TRBD1 (5 bases). V gave up 6 bases and J gave up 5 bases, with 14 bases separating them. CDR3 size: 15 residues. The CDR3 here is CASSEQGTDNSPLHF. Here the CDR3 DNA reads TGTGCCAGCAGCGAGCAAGGGACGGATAATTCACCCCTCCACTTT.

This chain joins TRBV5-1 and TRBJ1-1; TRBD1 agrees at 7 bases. Germline V gene lookup returns CDR1 SGHRS and CDR2 YFSETQ. The CDR3 is 13 residues long. V was clipped by 5 bases and J by 2 bases; unmatched bases: 3. CDR3 loop: CASRTGINTEAFF. The CDR3 region has the DNA TGCGCCAGCAGGACAGGGATCAACACTGAAGCTTTCTTT.

The V gene is TRBV5-1, the J gene TRBJ1-1, with D possibly being TRBD1 (5 bases). V lost 2 bases and J lost 6, with 17 bases in between. The germline V gene encodes CDR1 SGHRS and CDR2 YFSETQ. This CDR3 has 15 amino acids. CDR3 DNA: TGCGCCAGCAGCTTAGGATCCCAGGGAGGGGCTGAAGCTTTCTTT. As protein: CASSLGSQGGAEAFF. Looking up the rest from reference TRBV5-1 and TRBJ1-1 gives the full variable domain: KAGVTQTPRYLIKTRGQQVTLSCSPISGHRSVSWYQQTPGQGLQFLFEYFSETQRNKGNFPGRFSGRQFSNSRSEMNVSTLELGDSALYLCASSLGSQGGAEAFFGQGTRLTVV.

This clonotype has ten or more counts. V gene TRBV7-2 combines with J gene TRBJ2-3; 9 nucleotides agree with TRBD1. V was pared by 2 bases and J by 6 bases, with 9 bases of the junction left unmatched. The CDR3 has 16 residues. Germline CDR1 SGHTA, CDR2 FQGNSA. CDR3 in amino acids: CASSLPGTGSDDTQYF. The CDR3 region has the DNA TGTGCCAGCAGCTTACCTGGGACAGGGAGTGATGATACGCAGTATTTT.

The rearrangement links TRBV18 to TRBJ1-1; D might be TRBD1 (5 bases). CDR1 is KGHSH and CDR2 is LQKENI in the germline V gene. The CDR3 is 13 residues long. V shed 6 bases and J shed 6 bases, with 14 bases lying between them. CDR3 loop: CASSETQGSEAFF. The CDR3 bases are TGTGCCAGCTCGGAGACCCAGGGTTCTGAAGCTTTCTTT. Looking up the rest from reference TRBV18 and TRBJ1-1 gives the full variable domain: NAGVMQNPRHLVRRRGQEARLRCSPMKGHSHVYWYRQLPEEGLKFMVYLQKENIIDESGMPKERFSAEFPKEGPSILRIQQVVRGDSAAYFCASSETQGSEAFFGQGTRLTVV.

V and J are TRBV5-4 and TRBJ1-3; 11 bases match TRBD1. The CDR3 extends over 16 amino acids. CDR1 and CDR2 (germline): SGHNT, YYREEE (reference sequence). Trimming at V came to 2 bases and at J to 6 bases, leaving 7 bases not matched to a gene. Here the CDR3 reads CASSFFLGQGANTIYF. In DNA form, the CDR3 reads TGTGCCAGCAGCTTCTTTCTTGGACAGGGGGCAAACACCATATATTTT.

This clonotype was counted between two and nine times. J is TRBJ2-2 and V is TRBV29-1; tentatively, D is TRBD1 or TRBD2 (5 bases each). Per germline, CDR1 SQVTM and CDR2 ANQGSEA. V dropped 4 bases and J dropped 3 bases, with 12 bases sitting between them. The CDR3 length is 14 residues. The CDR3, as DNA: TGCAGCGTTGCGGGGCCTCGTGACACCGGGGAGCTGTTTTTT. It is translated as CSVAGPRDTGELFF.

This CDR3 reads CASSAHLQETQYF. The CDR3 nucleotides read TGTGCCAGCAGTGCCCACTTACAAGAGACCCAGTACTTC. The chain employs TRBV2 and TRBJ2-5; D unresolved. V lost 4 bases, J lost 2 bases, and 8 bases lay in between. Germline-derived CDR1 and CDR2 are SNHLY and FYNNEI. This CDR3 is 13 amino acids long.

There are many counts of this clonotype. The gene calls are TRBV29-1 and TRBJ1-3; D is uncertain. The V gene lost 4 bases and the J gene lost 0 bases, with 13 bases spanning the gap. The CDR3 is 15 amino acids. Germline values: CDR1 SQVTM, CDR2 ANQGSEA. CDR3 sequence (DNA): TGCAGCGTTGCTCCCTACGTCCACTCTGGAAACACCATATATTTT. This translates into CSVAPYVHSGNTIYF.

This clonotype was observed a few times. The chain recombines TRBV4-3 with TRBJ2-2; D call uncertain. Trimming left V 0 bases short and J 8 bases short, with 7 bases between. Germline-derived CDR1 and CDR2 are LGHNA and YSLEER. The CDR3 sequence is 13 residues long. CDR3 nucleotide sequence: TGCGCCAGCAGCCAAGATATAAGGGGGGAGCTGTTTTTT. Protein: CASSQDIRGELFF.

This clonotype was detected a few times. This chain connects TRBV7-2 to TRBJ2-3, with no clear D. Germline loops: CDR1 SGHTA, CDR2 FQGNSA. The V end was cut by 5 bases, the J end by 8 bases, with 14 bases between. The CDR3 covers 13 residues. The CDR3 DNA follows: TGTGCCAGCAGCCCCTATCCCAGTGGTACGCAGTATTTT. This sequence encodes CASSPYPSGTQYF.

The chain recombines TRBV5-1 with TRBJ2-6; 8 bases map to TRBD2. Germline CDR1 reads SGHRS; CDR2 reads YFSETQ. The CDR3 runs 19 residues. V shed 0 bases, J shed 0 bases, and the junction held 8 bases outside the gene matches. CDR3 bases: TGCGCCAGCAGCTTGGCCATCCTAGCGGGTGACTCTGGGGCCAACGTCCTGACTTTC. This sequence encodes CASSLAILAGDSGANVLTF.

This chain uses TRBV4-3 with TRBJ2-3; 11 bases are a match to TRBD2. Trimming took 0 bases from V and 6 from J; bases not matched to a gene: 5. Germline lookup yields CDR1 LGHNA and CDR2 YSLEER. The CDR3 consists of 16 residues. CDR3 nucleotide sequence: TGCGCCAGCAGCCAAGATTTTAGCGGGGGGGCGGATACGCAGTATTTT. Protein product: CASSQDFSGGADTQYF.